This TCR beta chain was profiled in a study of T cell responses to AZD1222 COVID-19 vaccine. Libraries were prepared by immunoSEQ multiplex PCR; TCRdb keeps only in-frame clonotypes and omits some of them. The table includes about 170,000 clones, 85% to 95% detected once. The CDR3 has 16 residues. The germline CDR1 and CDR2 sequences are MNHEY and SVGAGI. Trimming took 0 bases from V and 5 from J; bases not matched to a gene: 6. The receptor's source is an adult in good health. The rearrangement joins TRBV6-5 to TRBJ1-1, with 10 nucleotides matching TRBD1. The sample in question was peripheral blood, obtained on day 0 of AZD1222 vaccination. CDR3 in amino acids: CASSYSDRGRRTEAFF. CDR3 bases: TGTGCCAGCAGTTACTCAGACAGGGGGCGCAGGACTGAAGCTTTCTTT.